The clone carrying this TCR beta chain showed up many times. No antigen is known for it. These data come from a study of prognosis after radiotherapy for stage I lung cancer. General study findings and limits: The study found lower Shannon entropy after stereotactic body radiation therapy in patients who developed distant metastases.

The CDR3 covers 13 residues. Unmatched junction bases numbered 3, after V lost 6 bases and J lost 5 bases. Germline V gene sequence: CDR1 KGHSH, CDR2 LQKENI. Using two-round multiplex PCR, the authors amplified TCR beta CDR3 from genomic DNA. With primers specific to each TRBV and TRBJ gene, the first-round PCR was performed. Second-round PCR relied on universal primers. TCRdb analysed the multiplex PCR reads with MiXCR anew, one entry per CDR3 protein. This repertoire shows roughly 15,000 distinct CDR3 sequences, about a sixth found once; its top ten account for 38%. V usage is TRBV18 and J usage is TRBJ1-4; 7 nucleotides line up with TRBD1. The sample here was PBMCs, taken before or after stereotactic body radiation therapy (not recorded which). This clonotype was obtained from a donor aged 50 or older with non-small cell lung cancer. The CDR3 DNA sequence: TGTGCCAGCTCTGGGGGACAGAATGAAAAACTGTTTTTT. Translation gives CASSGGQNEKLFF.